This TCR beta chain is drawn from a study of cytomegalovirus exposure and HLA in healthy donors. About this clone: The antigen is unknown.

Study-wide points: Data from an earlier analysis indicated that most TCR beta V segments were productive either about 87% or about 30% of the time. The authors considered a cluster of highly shared sequence variants likely to be a sequencing artifact.

60 Vbeta and 13 Jbeta primers were used in PCR. Profiling relied on immunoSEQ multiplex PCR, and the TCRdb table lists in-frame clones only, not all of them. Among approximately 76,000 clones, 65% to 85% were seen once, and the ten largest hold 15% to 20%. The CDR3 has 13 amino acids. Trimming took off 0 bases at V and 7 bases at J, with 7 bases between the two ends. Germline loops: CDR1 WSHSY, CDR2 SAAADI. The sequencing sample was made of PBMCs. The chain couples TRBV10-2 to TRBJ1-5, with D unresolved. This clonotype was sampled from a woman in her thirties or forties in good health and CMV-seropositive. The CDR3: CASSESNGQPQHF. The CDR3 bases are TGCGCCAGCAGTGAGTCGAACGGGCAGCCCCAGCATTTT.